This T cell receptor beta chain was obtained from a study of blood T cell repertoires in COVID-19. About the research overall: The analysed material was cDNA or gDNA that came from T cells, B-cell-depleted T cells, or PBMCs.

Original data processing: By means of reference gene primer amplification, nucleated cell counts were estimated. TCRdb's table, derived via immunoSEQ multiplex PCR, lists solely in-frame clones and lacks some. The V and J calls and clone size were taken over from that table, and D and trimming were inferred from the DNA. The sample lists 200,000 to 250,000 clones, roughly 90% seen once, with approximately 2.8% in the top ten. The sample consisted of PBMCs or T cells enriched from blood (not recorded which). The TCR originated in a woman between 50 and 59 years old in a cohort exposed to, infected with or recovered from COVID-19 (not recorded which).

This chain's CDR3 is CASSGDRGISGNTIYF. CDR3 nucleotides: TGTGCCAGCAGCGGCGACAGGGGAATTTCTGGAAACACCATATATTTT. The rearrangement links TRBV28 to TRBJ1-3; 8 bases line up with TRBD1. The germline gives CDR1 MDHEN, CDR2 SYDVKM. The CDR3 loop spans 16 amino acids. Losses at the gene ends were 6 bases for V and 1 base for J; bases not matched to a gene: 8.